This TCR beta chain derives from a study of blood T cells in healthy people across ages. V shed 3 bases and J 1 base; nucleotides not matched to a gene: 14. Germline V gene lookup returns CDR1 SGHRS and CDR2 YFSETQ. This CDR3 contains 18 residues. For the second PCR, which ran for about 7 to 11 cycles, a sample-barcoded 5' primer and a J-beta primer mix were used. A single record per CDR3 protein comes from TCRdb applying MiXCR to the 5' RACE reads. The profile covers about 640,000 distinct CDR3 sequences, with around 54% appearing a single time and over 30% taken by the ten largest. This chain connects TRBV5-1 to TRBJ2-3, with 7 bases identical to TRBD2. The receptor comes from a man between 60 and 75 years old in good health. The source material was blood. In nucleotides, the CDR3 is TGCGCCAGCAGCTCCCGGTCTTGGCGGGGGACCGGCACAGATACGCAGTATTTT. Translating gives CASSSRSWRGTGTDTQYF.